The rows below give T cell receptor beta chains drawn from one sample of a study of spatial heterogeneity in lung cancer. TCRdb reprocessed the 5' RACE reads via MiXCR and lists one record per CDR3 protein. Of over 40,000 distinct CDR3 sequences listed, 12% are singletons. The specimen was PBMCs, collected at follow-up. The source of these receptors is a male donor with early-stage non-small cell lung cancer. The CDR3 runs from the conserved cysteine through the conserved F or W. The order of the fields is V gene, J gene, clone size, D gene, CDR3 protein, CDR3 DNA. The D gene is left open where the match is weak. Rows give clone size only sometimes, using once, few, many, or a class for an expanded clone.

TRBV9	TRBJ2-5	many	TRBD1	CASSQGTARETQYF	TGTGCCAGCAGCCAAGGGACAGCAAGAGAGACCCAGTACTTC
TRBV12-3/TRBV12-4	TRBJ2-4	few	.	CASSPTGDIQYF	TGTGCCAGCAGCCCGACAGGCGACATTCAGTACTTC
TRBV2	TRBJ1-1	few	TRBD1	CASSGQGHTEAFF	TGTGCCAGCAGTGGACAGGGGCACACTGAAGCTTTCTTT
TRBV7-2	TRBJ1-1	.	.	CASRPRSQGNEAFF	TGTGCCAGCAGGCCAAGGTCCCAGGGCAATGAAGCTTTCTTT
TRBV29-1	TRBJ2-3	few	TRBD1	CSAGGQGPDTQYF	TGCAGCGCTGGGGGACAGGGTCCAGATACGCAGTATTTT
TRBV7-2	TRBJ2-1	.	.	CASSVTVSYNEQFF	TGTGCCAGCAGCGTGACTGTCTCCTACAATGAGCAGTTCTTC
TRBV29-1	TRBJ1-2	.	TRBD1	CSVSGQAANYGYTF	TGCAGCGTCTCCGGACAGGCAGCTAACTATGGCTACACCTTC
TRBV7-3	TRBJ2-2	.	TRBD2	CASSRVAGPNTGELFF	TGTGCCAGCAGCAGGGTAGCGGGACCGAACACCGGGGAGCTGTTTTTT
TRBV23-1	TRBJ2-5	few	.	CASSQSQGREETQYF	TGCGCCAGCAGTCAATCTCAGGGTCGGGAAGAGACCCAGTACTTC
TRBV30	TRBJ1-3	few	TRBD1	CACQGGNSGNTIYF	TGTGCCTGCCAGGGGGGCAACTCTGGAAACACCATATATTTT
TRBV20-1	TRBJ2-3	many	.	CSARVSKDTQYF	TGCAGTGCTAGAGTCTCCAAGGATACGCAGTATTTT
TRBV5-1	TRBJ1-2	many	.	CASSLERFNYGYTF	TGCGCCAGCAGCTTGGAACGGTTTAACTATGGCTACACCTTC